Included here is one T cell receptor beta chain sequence, with context. The sample belongs to a study of blood T cell repertoires in COVID-19. Repertoires were generated with immunoSEQ multiplex PCR, while TCRdb's copy carries only in-frame clones and drops some. The sample records around 200,000 clones, 85% to 90% being singletons. V shed 10 bases and J shed 2 bases, with 4 bases lying between them. CDR3 length equals 10 residues. The receptor was isolated from a person between 65 and 79 years old with COVID-19, enrolled during active disease. The chain has TRBV23-1 and TRBJ2-3; no clear D gene. TRBV23-1 is placed among ORFs of uncertain function. Sequencing used peripheral blood. The CDR3 loop is CATYTDTQYF. Written as DNA, the CDR3 is TGCGCCACTTACACAGATACGCAGTATTTT.